The clone carrying this T cell receptor beta chain was recorded a few times. These data come from a study of blood T cell repertoires in COVID-19. Trimming took off 4 bases at V and 7 bases at J, with 14 bases between the two ends. There are 14 residues in the CDR3. From germline, CDR1 is MNHEY and CDR2 SMNVEV (reference sequence). Assay: immunoSEQ multiplex PCR; the TCRdb copy retains only in-frame clones and omits some. The repertoire holds a few hundred thousand clones, with roughly nine tenths as singletons. Sequencing was performed on PBMCs or T cells enriched from blood (not recorded which). The chain joins TRBV27 to TRBJ1-5; D unclear. The TCR comes from a young man who had recovered from COVID-19. The CDR3 here is CASSWAGWEQPQHF. CDR3 DNA: TGTGCCAGCAGTTGGGCGGGCTGGGAACAGCCCCAGCATTTT.